This passage covers 2 T cell receptor beta chains from one sample sequenced in a study of OX40 agonist ivuxolimab in advanced cancers. Measured with immunoSEQ multiplex PCR; TCRdb has only the in-frame clones, and not every one. This sample carries tens of thousands of clones, about 86% of them seen once, and the ten largest clones take 6.5%. The sequenced sample was CD4+ or CD8+ T cells sorted from blood, obtained in a trial of the OX40 agonist ivuxolimab. These receptors all stem from an adult with an advanced solid tumor such as melanoma, head and neck, liver or kidney cancer.

This clone was counted once. The chain combines TRBV7-2 with TRBJ2-7; no definite D call. V was clipped by 6 bases and J by 1 base, with 10 bases between them. The CDR3 runs 13 residues. Germline V gives CDR1 SGHTA, CDR2 FQGNSA. DNA of the CDR3: TGTGCCAGCAGTCTCGGGCCATCCTACGAGCAGTACTTC. Translating gives CASSLGPSYEQYF.

The chain links TRBV25-1 to TRBJ1-2, with D possibly matching TRBD1 (6 bases). V was clipped by 5 bases and J by 9 bases, with 22 bases between them. The germline V gene encodes CDR1 MGHDK and CDR2 SYGVNS. The CDR3 totals 15 residues. The CDR3 DNA reads as TGTGCCAGCAGTACCCCAACGACAGGAACTAAGCGCTACACCTTC. Protein: CASSTPTTGTKRYTF.